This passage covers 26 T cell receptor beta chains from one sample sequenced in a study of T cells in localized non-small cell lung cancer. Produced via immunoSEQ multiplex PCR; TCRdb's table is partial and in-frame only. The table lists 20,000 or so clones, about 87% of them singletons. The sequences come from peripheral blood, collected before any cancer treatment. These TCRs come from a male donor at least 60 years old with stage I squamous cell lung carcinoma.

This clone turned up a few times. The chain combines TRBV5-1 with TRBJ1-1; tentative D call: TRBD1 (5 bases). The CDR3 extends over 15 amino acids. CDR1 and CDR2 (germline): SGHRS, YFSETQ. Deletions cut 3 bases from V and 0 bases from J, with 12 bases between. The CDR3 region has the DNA TGCGCCAGCAGCTCTCAGGGAGGGATGAACACTGAAGCTTTCTTT. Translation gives CASSSQGGMNTEAFF. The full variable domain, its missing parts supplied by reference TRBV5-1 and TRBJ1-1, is KAGVTQTPRYLIKTRGQQVTLSCSPISGHRSVSWYQQTPGQGLQFLFEYFSETQRNKGNFPGRFSGRQFSNSRSEMNVSTLELGDSALYLCASSSQGGMNTEAFFGQGTRLTVV.

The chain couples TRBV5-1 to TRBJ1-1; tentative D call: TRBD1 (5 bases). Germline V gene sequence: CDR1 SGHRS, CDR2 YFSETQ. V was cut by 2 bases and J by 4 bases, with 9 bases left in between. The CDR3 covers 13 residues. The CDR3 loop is CASSFQGGTEAFF. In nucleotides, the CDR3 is TGCGCCAGCAGCTTCCAGGGCGGCACTGAAGCTTTCTTT. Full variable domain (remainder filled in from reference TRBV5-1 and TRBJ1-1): KAGVTQTPRYLIKTRGQQVTLSCSPISGHRSVSWYQQTPGQGLQFLFEYFSETQRNKGNFPGRFSGRQFSNSRSEMNVSTLELGDSALYLCASSFQGGTEAFFGQGTRLTVV.

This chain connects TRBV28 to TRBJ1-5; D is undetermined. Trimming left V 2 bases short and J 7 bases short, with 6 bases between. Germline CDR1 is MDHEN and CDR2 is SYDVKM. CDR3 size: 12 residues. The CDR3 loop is CASSLRVQPQHF. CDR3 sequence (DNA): TGTGCCAGCAGTTTACGAGTCCAGCCCCAGCATTTT.

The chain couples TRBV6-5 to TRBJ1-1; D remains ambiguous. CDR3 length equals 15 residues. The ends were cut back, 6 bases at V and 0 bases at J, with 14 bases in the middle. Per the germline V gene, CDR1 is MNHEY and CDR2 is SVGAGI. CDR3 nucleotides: TGTGCCAGCAGAGTGGACTATTACATGAACACTGAAGCTTTCTTT. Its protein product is CASRVDYYMNTEAFF.

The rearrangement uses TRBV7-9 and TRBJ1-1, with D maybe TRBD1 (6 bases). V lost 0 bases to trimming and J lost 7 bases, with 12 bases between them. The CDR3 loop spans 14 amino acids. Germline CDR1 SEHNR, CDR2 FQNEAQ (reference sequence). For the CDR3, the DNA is TGTGCCAGCAGCTTAGCCCGGACAGAAGGTGAAGCTTTCTTT. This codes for CASSLARTEGEAFF.

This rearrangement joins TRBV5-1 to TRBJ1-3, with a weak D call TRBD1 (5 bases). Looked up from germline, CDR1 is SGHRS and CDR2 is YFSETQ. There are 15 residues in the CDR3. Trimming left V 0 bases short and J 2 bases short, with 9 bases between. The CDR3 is CASSLAIGAGNTIYF. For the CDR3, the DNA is TGCGCCAGCAGCTTGGCCATAGGGGCTGGAAACACCATATATTTT.

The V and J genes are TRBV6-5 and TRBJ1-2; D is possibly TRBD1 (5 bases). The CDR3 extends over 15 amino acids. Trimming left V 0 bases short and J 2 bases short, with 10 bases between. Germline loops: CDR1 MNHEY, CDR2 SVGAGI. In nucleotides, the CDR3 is TGTGCCAGCAGTTACTCGAATGGGGGGAACTATGGCTACACCTTC. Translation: CASSYSNGGNYGYTF.

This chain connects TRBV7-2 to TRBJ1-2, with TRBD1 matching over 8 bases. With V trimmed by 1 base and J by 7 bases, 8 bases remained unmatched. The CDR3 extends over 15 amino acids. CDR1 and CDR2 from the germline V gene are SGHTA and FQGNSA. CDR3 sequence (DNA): TGTGCCAGCAGCTTAGGGGGGCACAGGGGGGGTGGCTACACCTTC. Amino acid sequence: CASSLGGHRGGGYTF.

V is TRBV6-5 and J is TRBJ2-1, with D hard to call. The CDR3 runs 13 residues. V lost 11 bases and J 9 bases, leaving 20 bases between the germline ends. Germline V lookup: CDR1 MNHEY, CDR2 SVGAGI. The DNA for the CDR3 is TGTGCCTGCTCCGGGCTAGGGATTGGTGAGCAGTTCTTC. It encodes CACSGLGIGEQFF.

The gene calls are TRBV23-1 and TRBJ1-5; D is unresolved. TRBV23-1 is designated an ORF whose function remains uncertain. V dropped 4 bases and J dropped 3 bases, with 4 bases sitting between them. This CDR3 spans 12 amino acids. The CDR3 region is CASSPHNQPQHF. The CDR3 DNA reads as TGCGCCAGCAGTCCCCACAATCAGCCCCAGCATTTT.

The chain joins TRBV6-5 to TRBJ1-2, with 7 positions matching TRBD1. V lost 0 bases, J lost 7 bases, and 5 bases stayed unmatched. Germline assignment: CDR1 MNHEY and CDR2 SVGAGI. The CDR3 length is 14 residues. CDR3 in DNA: TGTGCCAGCAGTTACTCGGCACAGGGGATTGGCTACACCTTC. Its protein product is CASSYSAQGIGYTF.

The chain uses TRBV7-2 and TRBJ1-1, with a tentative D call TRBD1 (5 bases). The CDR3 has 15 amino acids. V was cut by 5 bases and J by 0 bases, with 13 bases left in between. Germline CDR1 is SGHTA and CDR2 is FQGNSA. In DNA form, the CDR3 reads TGTGCCAGCAGCCCCGGCGGGGCCGTGAACACTGAAGCTTTCTTT. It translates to CASSPGGAVNTEAFF. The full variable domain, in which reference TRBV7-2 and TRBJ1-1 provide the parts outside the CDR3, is GAGVSQSPSNKVTEKGKDVELRCDPISGHTALYWYRQSLGQGLEFLIYFQGNSAPDKSGLPSDRFSAERTGGSVSTLTIQRTQQEDSAVYLCASSPGGAVNTEAFFGQGTRLTVV.

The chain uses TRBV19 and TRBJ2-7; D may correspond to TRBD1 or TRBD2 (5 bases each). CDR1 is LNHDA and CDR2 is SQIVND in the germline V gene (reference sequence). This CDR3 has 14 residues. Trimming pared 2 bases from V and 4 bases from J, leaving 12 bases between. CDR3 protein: CASSIRGRMYEQYF. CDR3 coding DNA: TGTGCCAGTAGTATACGGGGACGGATGTACGAGCAGTACTTC. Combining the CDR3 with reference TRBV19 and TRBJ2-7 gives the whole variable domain DGGITQSPKYLFRKEGQNVTLSCEQNLNHDAMYWYRQDPGQGLRLIYYSQIVNDFQKGDIAEGYSVSREKKESFPLTVTSAQKNPTAFYLCASSIRGRMYEQYFGPGTRLTVT.

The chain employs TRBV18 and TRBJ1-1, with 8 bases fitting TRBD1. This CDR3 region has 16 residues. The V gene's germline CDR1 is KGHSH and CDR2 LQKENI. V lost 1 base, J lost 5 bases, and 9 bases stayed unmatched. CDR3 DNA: TGTGCCAGCTCACCACTGGCAGGGGGCCGGAGGACTGAAGCTTTCTTT. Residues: CASSPLAGGRRTEAFF.

CDR3 protein: CASSPSTGITEAFF. CDR3 in DNA: TGTGCCAGCAGCCCCTCGACAGGGATCACTGAAGCTTTCTTT. V usage is TRBV7-8 and J usage is TRBJ1-1, with 7 bases lining up with TRBD1. Per germline, CDR1 SGHVS and CDR2 FQNEAQ. Trimming took 5 bases from V and 4 from J; bases not matched to a gene: 7. The CDR3 covers 14 residues.

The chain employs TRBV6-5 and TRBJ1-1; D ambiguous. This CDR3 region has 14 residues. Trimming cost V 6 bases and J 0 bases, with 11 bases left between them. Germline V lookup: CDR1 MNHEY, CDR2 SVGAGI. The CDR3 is CASSPRSLNTEAFF. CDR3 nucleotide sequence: TGTGCCAGCAGCCCCCGCAGCTTGAACACTGAAGCTTTCTTT.

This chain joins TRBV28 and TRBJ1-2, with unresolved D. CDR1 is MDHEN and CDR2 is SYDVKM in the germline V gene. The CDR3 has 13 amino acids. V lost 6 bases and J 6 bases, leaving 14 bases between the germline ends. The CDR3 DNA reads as TGTGCCAGCAGGGCAGGCCCCCAGGATGGCTACACCTTC. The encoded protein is CASRAGPQDGYTF.

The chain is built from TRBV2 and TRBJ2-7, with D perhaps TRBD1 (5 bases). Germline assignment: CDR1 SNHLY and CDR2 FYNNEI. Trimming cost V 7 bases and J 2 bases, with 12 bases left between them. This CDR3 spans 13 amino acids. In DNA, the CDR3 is TGTGCCAGCACTGTAGACAGAGCCTACGAGCAGTACTTC. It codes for CASTVDRAYEQYF.

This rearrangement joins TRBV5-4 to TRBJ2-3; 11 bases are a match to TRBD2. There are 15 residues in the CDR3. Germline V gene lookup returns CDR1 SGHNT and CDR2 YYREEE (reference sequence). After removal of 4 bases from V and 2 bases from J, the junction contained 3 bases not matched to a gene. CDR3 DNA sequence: TGTGCCAGCAGCGGACTAGCGGGCTTCACAGATACGCAGTATTTT. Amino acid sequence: CASSGLAGFTDTQYF.

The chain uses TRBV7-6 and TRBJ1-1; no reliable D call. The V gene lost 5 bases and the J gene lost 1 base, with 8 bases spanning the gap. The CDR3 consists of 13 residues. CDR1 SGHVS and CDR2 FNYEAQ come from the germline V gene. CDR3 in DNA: TGTGCCAGCAGCCTCCCCGGGAACACTGAAGCTTTCTTT. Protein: CASSLPGNTEAFF.

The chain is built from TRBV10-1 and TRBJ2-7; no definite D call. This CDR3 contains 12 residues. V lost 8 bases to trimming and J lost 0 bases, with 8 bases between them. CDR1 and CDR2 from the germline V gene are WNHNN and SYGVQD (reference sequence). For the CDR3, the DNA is TGCGCCAGCTCAGCGAGCTCCTACGAGCAGTACTTC. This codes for CASSASSYEQYF.

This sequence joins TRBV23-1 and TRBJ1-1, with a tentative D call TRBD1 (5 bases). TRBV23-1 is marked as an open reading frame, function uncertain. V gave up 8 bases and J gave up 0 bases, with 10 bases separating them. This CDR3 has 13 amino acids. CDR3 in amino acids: CASFGHLNTEAFF. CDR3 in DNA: TGCGCCAGCTTTGGACACCTGAACACTGAAGCTTTCTTT.

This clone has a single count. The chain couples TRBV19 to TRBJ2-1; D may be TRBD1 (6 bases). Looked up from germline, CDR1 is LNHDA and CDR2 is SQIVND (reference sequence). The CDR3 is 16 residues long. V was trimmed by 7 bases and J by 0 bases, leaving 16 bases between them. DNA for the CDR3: TGTGCCAGTACTTCTGACAGGATGAGCTCCTACAATGAGCAGTTCTTC. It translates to CASTSDRMSSYNEQFF.

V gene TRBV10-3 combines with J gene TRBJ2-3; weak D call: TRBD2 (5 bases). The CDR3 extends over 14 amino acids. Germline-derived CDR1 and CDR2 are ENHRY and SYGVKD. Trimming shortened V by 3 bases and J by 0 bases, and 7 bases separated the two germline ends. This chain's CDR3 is CAISDKRSTDTQYF. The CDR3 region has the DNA TGTGCCATCAGTGATAAGCGGAGCACAGATACGCAGTATTTT.

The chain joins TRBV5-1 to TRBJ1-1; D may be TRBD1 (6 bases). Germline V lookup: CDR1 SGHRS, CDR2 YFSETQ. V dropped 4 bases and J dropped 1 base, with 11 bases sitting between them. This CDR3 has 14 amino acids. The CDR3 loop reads CASSPGQTNTEAFF. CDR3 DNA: TGCGCCAGCAGCCCCGGACAGACGAACACTGAAGCTTTCTTT.

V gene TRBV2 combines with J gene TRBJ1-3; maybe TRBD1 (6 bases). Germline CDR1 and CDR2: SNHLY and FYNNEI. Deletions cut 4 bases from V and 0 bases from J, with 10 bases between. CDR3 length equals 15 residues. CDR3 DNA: TGTGCCAGCAGTGTACAGGGAAACTCTGGAAACACCATATATTTT. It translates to CASSVQGNSGNTIYF.